These 18 T cell receptor beta chains were all obtained from the same sample, sequenced in a study of HIV-infected patients and healthy controls. TCRdb recomputed calls from the 5' RACE reads with MiXCR, one row per CDR3 protein. The sample lists about 70,000 distinct CDR3 sequences; roughly a sixth were seen once. The sample was CD4+ T cells from blood. Source of these receptors: a human donor in good health.

This chain joins TRBV12-3 or TRBV12-4 and TRBJ2-7; possible D gene TRBD2, 5 bases. Trimming removed 7 bases at V and 2 bases at J, with 12 bases between. The CDR3 contains 13 residues. The CDR3 region has the DNA TGTGCCAGCAAACTAGAGCCCACCTACGAGCAGTACTTC. Translated: CASKLEPTYEQYF.

This clonotype was found once. This chain links TRBV7-2 with TRBJ1-4, with unresolved D. Germline V lookup: CDR1 SGHTA, CDR2 FQGNSA. Trimming removed 5 bases from V and 0 bases from J, with 13 bases in between. The CDR3 is made up of 16 amino acids. CDR3 DNA: TGTGCCAGCAGCGAGTACAATCTGGCAACTAATGAAAAACTGTTTTTT. This gives the protein CASSEYNLATNEKLFF.

This clonotype showed up many times. This chain uses TRBV19 with TRBJ2-1; TRBD1 might be the D (6 bases). Trimming cost V 5 bases and J 0 bases, with 14 bases left between them. Germline V gene lookup returns CDR1 LNHDA and CDR2 SQIVND (reference sequence). The CDR3 has 16 residues. In DNA, the CDR3 is TGTGCCAGTAGTTCAGTCGGACAGAGCTCCTACAATGAGCAGTTCTTC. Translation gives CASSSVGQSSYNEQFF. Full variable domain (missing parts from reference TRBV19 and TRBJ2-1): DGGITQSPKYLFRKEGQNVTLSCEQNLNHDAMYWYRQDPGQGLRLIYYSQIVNDFQKGDIAEGYSVSREKKESFPLTVTSAQKNPTAFYLCASSSVGQSSYNEQFFGPGTRLTVL.

The chain is built from TRBV12-3 or TRBV12-4 and TRBJ2-1; D might be TRBD1 or TRBD2, each matching 6 bases. V lost 2 bases, J lost 11 bases, and 13 bases lay in between. This CDR3 is built from 13 residues. CDR3: CASSLKGDSKQFF. CDR3 DNA sequence: TGTGCCAGCAGTTTAAAGGGGGACTCTAAGCAGTTCTTC.

This clonotype was detected a few times. The V gene is TRBV28, the J gene TRBJ1-5; D unclear. The germline V gene has CDR1 MDHEN and CDR2 SYDVKM. V gave up 2 bases and J gave up 4 bases, with 9 bases separating them. This CDR3 comprises 14 residues. CDR3 DNA: TGTGCCAGCAGTTTAGGCTCCAAGAATCAGCCCCAGCATTTT. Translating it yields CASSLGSKNQPQHF. Based on the CDR3 plus reference TRBV28 and TRBJ1-5, the full variable domain is DVKVTQSSRYLVKRTGEKVFLECVQDMDHENMFWYRQDPGLGLRLIYFSYDVKMKEKGDIPEGYSVSREKKERFSLILESASTNQTSMYLCASSLGSKNQPQHFGDGTRLSIL.

Only a few counts were recorded for this clonotype. The chain couples TRBV7-9 to TRBJ2-7, with D possibly TRBD2 on 7 matching bases. Trimming took 1 base from V and 10 from J, leaving 26 bases between them. This CDR3 is built from 17 residues. In germline, CDR1 is SEHNR, CDR2 FQNEAQ (reference sequence). The CDR3: CASSLVQGGAFGSVQYF. The CDR3 bases are TGTGCCAGCAGCTTAGTACAGGGAGGGGCTTTCGGGTCGGTCCAGTACTTC.

The rearrangement uses TRBV6-6 and TRBJ2-7, with D perhaps being TRBD1 or TRBD2 (5 bases each). V lost 8 bases and J lost 4, with 12 bases in between. The germline V gene encodes CDR1 MNHNY and CDR2 SVGAGI (reference sequence). The CDR3 has 12 amino acids. In DNA, the CDR3 is TGTGCCAGCGAGGGACGGAATTACGAGCAGTACTTC. It yields the protein CASEGRNYEQYF.

The rearrangement links TRBV12-3 or TRBV12-4 to TRBJ2-1; 9 nucleotides align to TRBD1. The CDR3 runs 15 residues. With 7 bases clipped from V and 6 bases from J, the junction kept 10 bases outside the gene matches. In DNA form, the CDR3 reads TGTGCCAGCACCCCCGGGACAGGGATCGGCAATGAGCAGTTCTTC. It specifies CASTPGTGIGNEQFF.

V gene TRBV10-3 combines with J gene TRBJ1-2; no reliable D call. Germline CDR1 and CDR2: ENHRY and SYGVKD. Between the trimmed V and J ends, which lost 3 bases and 4 bases, there was a span of 9 bases. The CDR3 is made up of 13 amino acids. The CDR3 sequence: CAISDAAIYGYTF. The CDR3 DNA reads TGTGCCATCAGTGACGCTGCTATCTATGGCTACACCTTC.

In its sample, this clonotype was seen a few times. The DNA for the CDR3 is TGCAGCGTTGAAAAGTTGGCCAAAAACATTCAGTACTTC. This codes for CSVEKLAKNIQYF. The rearrangement uses TRBV29-1 and TRBJ2-4, with D unresolved. V lost 2 bases, J lost 1 base, and 6 bases lay in between. The CDR3 is 13 amino acids. Germline CDR1 is SQVTM and CDR2 is ANQGSEA.

The V and J genes are TRBV12-3 or TRBV12-4 and TRBJ1-2; a weak D match, TRBD1 (5 bases). This CDR3 region has 15 residues. The V and J ends lost 2 bases and 2 bases respectively, with 12 bases between them. CDR3 nucleotide sequence: TGTGCCAGCAGTTTAAGGGTCGCAGGGAACTATGGCTACACCTTC. Amino acids: CASSLRVAGNYGYTF.

This clonotype was counted ten times or more. The CDR3: CASSAQGATGQPQHF. The CDR3 nucleotides are TGTGCCAGCAGCGCACAGGGGGCGACCGGTCAGCCCCAGCATTTT. The chain uses TRBV7-2 and TRBJ1-5, with TRBD1 identical over 9 bases. Germline V lookup: CDR1 SGHTA, CDR2 FQGNSA. This CDR3 is 15 amino acids long. J gave up 6 bases and V 5 bases, and 8 bases lay outside the gene matches.

This clonotype was counted at least ten times. This chain uses TRBV5-5 with TRBJ1-5; no definite D call. The V end was cut by 1 base, the J end by 0 bases, with 8 bases between. CDR1 is SGHKS, CDR2 YYEKEE, per germline (reference sequence). The CDR3 runs 15 residues. The CDR3 DNA follows: TGTGCCAGCAGCTTGCAGGCAGGTAGCAATCAGCCCCAGCATTTT. Its translation: CASSLQAGSNQPQHF.

This clonotype was seen a single time. The chain combines TRBV18 with TRBJ1-1; no firm D call. V was clipped by 9 bases and J by 4 bases, with 12 bases between them. CDR3 size: 12 residues. Germline V gene data show CDR1 as KGHSH and CDR2 as LQKENI. The DNA for the CDR3 is TGTGCCAGTTCAGACCTGTTCACTGAAGCTTTCTTT. Amino acids: CASSDLFTEAFF.

V gene TRBV28 combines with J gene TRBJ2-3, with TRBD2 identical over 8 bases. The CDR3 is made up of 18 amino acids. V gave up 6 bases and J gave up 0 bases; unmatched junction bases: 14. From germline, CDR1 is MDHEN and CDR2 SYDVKM. The CDR3 reads CASRSPIGGGISTDTQYF. Written as DNA, the CDR3 is TGTGCCAGCAGGAGTCCTATTGGCGGGGGGATTAGCACAGATACGCAGTATTTT.

This sequence joins TRBV7-9 and TRBJ1-1, with 8 bases aligning to TRBD1. Unmatched junction bases numbered 6, after V lost 4 bases and J lost 5 bases. Looked up from germline, CDR1 is SEHNR and CDR2 is FQNEAQ (reference sequence). This CDR3 has 14 amino acids. CDR3 amino acids: CASSSGTGGTEAFF. CDR3 DNA: TGTGCCAGCAGCTCGGGGACAGGAGGGACTGAAGCTTTCTTT.

This clonotype was picked up a small number of times. The chain combines TRBV7-9 with TRBJ1-1; no clear D. Trimming pared 7 bases from V and 6 bases from J, leaving 15 bases between. The CDR3 is 13 amino acids. Germline V gene lookup returns CDR1 SEHNR and CDR2 FQNEAQ (reference sequence). The CDR3 loop reads CASTSLSVSEAFF. The CDR3 region has the DNA TGTGCCAGCACCTCTCTCTCAGTGTCTGAAGCTTTCTTT.

V gene TRBV4-2 combines with J gene TRBJ1-6; D is unresolved. In germline, CDR1 is LGHNA, CDR2 YNFKEQ. Trimming pared 6 bases from V and 10 bases from J, leaving 16 bases between. CDR3 length: 14 residues. The CDR3 reads CASRKLPGNSPLHF. The CDR3, as DNA: TGTGCCAGCAGAAAGCTTCCGGGGAACTCACCCCTCCACTTT.